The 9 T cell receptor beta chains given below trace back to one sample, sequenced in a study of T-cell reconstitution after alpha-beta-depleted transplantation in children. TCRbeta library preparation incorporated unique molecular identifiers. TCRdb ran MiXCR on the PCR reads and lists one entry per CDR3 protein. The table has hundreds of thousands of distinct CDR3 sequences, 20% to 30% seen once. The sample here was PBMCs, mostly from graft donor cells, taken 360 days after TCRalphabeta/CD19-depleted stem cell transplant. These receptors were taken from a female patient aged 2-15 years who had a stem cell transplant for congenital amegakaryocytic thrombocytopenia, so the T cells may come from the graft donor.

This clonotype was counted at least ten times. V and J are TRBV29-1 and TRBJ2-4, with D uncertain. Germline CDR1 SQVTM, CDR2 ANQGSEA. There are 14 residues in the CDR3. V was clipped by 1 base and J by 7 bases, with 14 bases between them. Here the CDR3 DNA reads TGCAGCGTTGAAGGTTGGCCGCCCGGGAACATTCAGTACTTC. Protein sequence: CSVEGWPPGNIQYF.

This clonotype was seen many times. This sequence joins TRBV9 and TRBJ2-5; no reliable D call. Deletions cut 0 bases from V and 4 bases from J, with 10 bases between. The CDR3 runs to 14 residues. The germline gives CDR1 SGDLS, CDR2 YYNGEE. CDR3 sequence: CASSVGPVGETQYF. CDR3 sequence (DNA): TGTGCCAGCAGCGTAGGTCCGGTTGGAGAGACCCAGTACTTC.

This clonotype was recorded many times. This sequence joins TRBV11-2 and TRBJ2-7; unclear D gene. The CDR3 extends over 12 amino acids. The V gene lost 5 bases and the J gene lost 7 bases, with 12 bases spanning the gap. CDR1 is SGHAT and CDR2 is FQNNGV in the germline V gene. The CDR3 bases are TGTGCCAGCAGCCCTCTATCAAAAGAGCAGTACTTC. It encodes CASSPLSKEQYF.

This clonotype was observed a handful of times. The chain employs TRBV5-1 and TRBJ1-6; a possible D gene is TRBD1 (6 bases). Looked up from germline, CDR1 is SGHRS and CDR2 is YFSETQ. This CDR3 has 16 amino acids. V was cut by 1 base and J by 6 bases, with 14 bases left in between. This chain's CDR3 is CASSLLGGPANSPLHF. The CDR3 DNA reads TGCGCCAGCAGCTTGCTAGGGGGACCGGCTAATTCACCCCTCCACTTT. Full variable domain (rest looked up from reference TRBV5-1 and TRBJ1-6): KAGVTQTPRYLIKTRGQQVTLSCSPISGHRSVSWYQQTPGQGLQFLFEYFSETQRNKGNFPGRFSGRQFSNSRSEMNVSTLELGDSALYLCASSLLGGPANSPLHFGNGTRLTVT.

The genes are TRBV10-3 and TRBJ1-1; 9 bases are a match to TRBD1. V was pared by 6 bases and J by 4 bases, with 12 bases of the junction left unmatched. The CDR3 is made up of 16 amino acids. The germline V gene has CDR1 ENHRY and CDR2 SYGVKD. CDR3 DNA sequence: TGTGCCATCAGCTCCGGGACAGGGTATATGGGCACTGAAGCTTTCTTT. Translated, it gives CAISSGTGYMGTEAFF.

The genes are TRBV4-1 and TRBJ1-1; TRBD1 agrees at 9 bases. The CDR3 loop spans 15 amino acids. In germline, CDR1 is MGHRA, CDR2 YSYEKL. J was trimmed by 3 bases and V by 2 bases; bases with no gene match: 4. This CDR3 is CASSQPGQGYTEAFF. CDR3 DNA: TGCGCCAGCAGCCAACCGGGACAGGGATACACTGAAGCTTTCTTT.

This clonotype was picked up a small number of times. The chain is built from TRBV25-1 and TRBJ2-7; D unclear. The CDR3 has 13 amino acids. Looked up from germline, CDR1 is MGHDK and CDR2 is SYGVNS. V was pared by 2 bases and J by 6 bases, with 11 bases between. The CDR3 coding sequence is TGTGCCAGCAGTGAACCCTTGACATCCGAGCAGTACTTC. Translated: CASSEPLTSEQYF.

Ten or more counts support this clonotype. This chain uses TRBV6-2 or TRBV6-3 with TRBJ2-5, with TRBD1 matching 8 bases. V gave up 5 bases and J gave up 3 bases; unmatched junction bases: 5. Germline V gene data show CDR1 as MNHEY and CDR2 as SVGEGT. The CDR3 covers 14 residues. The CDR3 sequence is CASSHRGSEETQYF. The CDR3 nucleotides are TGTGCCAGCAGTCACAGGGGGTCGGAAGAGACCCAGTACTTC.

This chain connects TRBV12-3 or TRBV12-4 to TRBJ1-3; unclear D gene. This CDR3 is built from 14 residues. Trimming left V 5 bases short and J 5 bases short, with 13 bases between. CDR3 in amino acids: CASSNKGSRNTIYF. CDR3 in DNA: TGTGCCAGCAGTAACAAAGGAAGCAGAAACACCATATATTTT.